The sequence of this TCR beta chain was determined in a study of shared clonotypes between healthy human individuals. Germline V lookup: CDR1 LNHDA, CDR2 SQIVND (reference sequence). The germline V and J ends were trimmed by 4 bases and 8 bases, with 17 bases remaining between them. CDR3 size: 14 residues. In the original analysis: Without quality scores, immunoSEQ junctional reads could not be filtered like full-length reads. The table came from immunoSEQ multiplex PCR; TCRdb's copy has only in-frame clones and leaves some out. V and J calls and clone size are given by that table; D and trimming were obtained from the DNA. Here the sample spans approximately 440,000 clones, 75% to 80% being singletons.

The V call is TRBV19, the J call TRBJ1-1, with D possibly being TRBD1 (5 bases). This TCR was recovered from a woman in her 40s in good health. Some clones in this sample may be carry-over from other donors' samples. Input material: PBMCs. The CDR3 DNA reads as TGTGCCAGTAGTAATCCGGGACCCTCTTGGGAAGCTTTCTTT. It specifies CASSNPGPSWEAFF.